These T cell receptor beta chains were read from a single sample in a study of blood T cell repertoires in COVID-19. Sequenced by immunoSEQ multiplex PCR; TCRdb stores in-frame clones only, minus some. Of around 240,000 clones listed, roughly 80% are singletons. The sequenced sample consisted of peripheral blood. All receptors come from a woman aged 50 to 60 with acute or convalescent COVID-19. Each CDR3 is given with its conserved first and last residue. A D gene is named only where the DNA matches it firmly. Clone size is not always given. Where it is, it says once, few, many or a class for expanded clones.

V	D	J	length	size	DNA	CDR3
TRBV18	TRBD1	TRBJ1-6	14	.	TGTGCCAGCTCACCGACAGGGGTTGATTCACCCCTCCACTTT	CASSPTGVDSPLHF
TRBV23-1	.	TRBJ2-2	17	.	TGCGCCAGCAGAACACCCCGAGTCGGAGGACGTACCGGGGAGCTGTTTTTT	CASRTPRVGGRTGELFF
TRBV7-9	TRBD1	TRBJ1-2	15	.	TGTGCCAGCAGCTTAATGGCAGGGGGCGTCTATGGCTACACCTTC	CASSLMAGGVYGYTF
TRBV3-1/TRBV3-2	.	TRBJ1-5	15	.	TGTGCCAGCAGCGCTCAACCCAGCGCGAATCAGCCCCAGCATTTT	CASSAQPSANQPQHF
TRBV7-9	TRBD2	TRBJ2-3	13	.	TGTGCCAGCAGCCCGGGACTAGCTGCCACGCAGTATTTT	CASSPGLAATQYF
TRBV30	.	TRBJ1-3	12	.	TGTGCCTGGAGTGCTCTTTGGGGCACGGCATATTTT	CAWSALWGTAYF
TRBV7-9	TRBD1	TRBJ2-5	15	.	TGTGCCAGCAGCACCGACAGGGGAGTTATGGAGACCCAGTACTTC	CASSTDRGVMETQYF
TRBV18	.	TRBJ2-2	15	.	TGTGCCAGCTCACCACCGAGCTCGAACGTCGGGGAGCTGTTTTTT	CASSPPSSNVGELFF
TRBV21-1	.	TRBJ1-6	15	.	TGTGCCAGCAGCAAAACAGGCCCAAAGAGTTCACCCCTCCACTTT	CASSKTGPKSSPLHF
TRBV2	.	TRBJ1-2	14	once	TGTGCCAGCAGTGAGGACAGAGACTTCTATGGCTACACCTTC	CASSEDRDFYGYTF
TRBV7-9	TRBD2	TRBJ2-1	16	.	TGTGCCAGCAGCGTGTATAGCGGGAGCTCCTACAATGAGCAGTTCTTC	CASSVYSGSSYNEQFF
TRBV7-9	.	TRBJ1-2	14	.	TGTGCCAGCAGCGTAGGGGGAGATGGCTATGGCTACACCTTC	CASSVGGDGYGYTF
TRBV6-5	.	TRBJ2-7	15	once	TGTGCCAGCAGTTACGTCCAGGGAAGTTCCTACGAGCAGTACTTC	CASSYVQGSSYEQYF
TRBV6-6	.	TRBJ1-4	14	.	TGTGCCAGCAGTTACACAGCAACTAATGAAAAACTGTTTTTT	CASSYTATNEKLFF
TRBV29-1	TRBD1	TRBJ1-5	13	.	TGCAGCGTTGGGCCGACAGGGCTGCAGCCCCAGCATTTT	CSVGPTGLQPQHF
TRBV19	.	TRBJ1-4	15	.	TGTGCCAGTAGTATACCCCGCCAGGGGCCGGAAAAACTGTTTTTT	CASSIPRQGPEKLFF
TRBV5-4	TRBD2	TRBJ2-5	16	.	TGTGCCAGCGGGCCTCGGACTAGCGGGGGGGCGGAGACCCAGTACTTC	CASGPRTSGGAETQYF